A single sample gave rise to the 8 T cell receptor beta chains below, sequenced in a study of T cell responses to AZD1222 COVID-19 vaccine (dated by TCRdb to the early 2020s). The library was produced with the immunoSEQ multiplex PCR assay. In TCRdb, the immuneACCESS table is reduced to in-frame sequences with V and J assigned. These tables do not hold every clone; where another copy was compared, an unresolved V gene accounts for under half, and the others remain unexplained. This sample comprises about 160,000 clones, just over 90% of them detected only once. Of the sample, less than 1.3% falls within the top ten clones. Explained via the paper, the time point label denotes: about 28 days (+/-7) after the second vaccine dose. The sequencing here drew on peripheral blood, taken 28 days after the second AZD1222 dose. The receptors were gathered from an adult who received the AZD1222 COVID-19 vaccine.

The chain links TRBV9 to TRBJ1-3; D perhaps matches TRBD1 (5 bases). This CDR3 has 14 amino acids. V lost 4 bases and J lost 8, with 16 bases in between. The germline gives CDR1 SGDLS, CDR2 YYNGEE. The CDR3 DNA sequence: TGTGCCAGCAGCACAGGCGGCGGGTGGGACACCATATATTTT. It yields the protein CASSTGGGWDTIYF.

The chain couples TRBV18 to TRBJ1-4; D remains ambiguous. The V gene's germline CDR1 is KGHSH and CDR2 LQKENI. Trimming removed 2 bases at V and 7 bases at J, with 11 bases between. This CDR3 is built from 14 residues. The CDR3 bases are TGTGCCAGCTCACCAGCAGCGCGAACTGAAAAACTGTTTTTT. Amino acids: CASSPAARTEKLFF.

This clone was seen only once. In DNA form, the CDR3 reads TGTGCCAGTAGTAGAGGCCCTAGGAACGAGCAGTACTTC. It yields the protein CASSRGPRNEQYF. The chain has TRBV19 and TRBJ2-7; D call uncertain. This CDR3 is built from 13 residues. The V gene's germline CDR1 is LNHDA and CDR2 SQIVND (reference sequence). Trimming stripped 4 bases from V and 5 bases from J, with 12 bases between.

The chain joins TRBV7-8 to TRBJ1-5, with TRBD1 as a possible D gene (5 bases). The V end lost 5 bases, the J end lost 10 bases, and 18 bases lay between the germline ends. The V gene's germline CDR1 is SGHVS and CDR2 FQNEAQ. CDR3 length: 14 residues. CDR3 loop: CASSLPSGANPQHF. CDR3 DNA: TGTGCCAGCAGCCTCCCCTCCGGGGCCAATCCCCAGCATTTT.

The chain joins TRBV5-1 to TRBJ1-1; unclear D gene. This CDR3 region has 13 residues. CDR1 is SGHRS and CDR2 is YFSETQ in the germline V gene. Trimming pared 4 bases from V and 7 bases from J, leaving 14 bases between. The chain's CDR3 is CASSTRTAGEAFF. The DNA of the CDR3 is TGCGCCAGCAGCACAAGGACGGCGGGTGAAGCTTTCTTT.

J is TRBJ2-2 and V is TRBV7-9; 11 bases match TRBD1. Per germline, CDR1 SEHNR and CDR2 FQNEAQ (reference sequence). The CDR3 has 19 residues. After removal of 3 bases from V and 5 bases from J, the junction contained 14 bases not matched to a gene. Written as DNA, the CDR3 is TGTGCCAGCAGCTTTCCCAAGGACAGGGGGCTACTACGAACCGGGGAGCTGTTTTTT. Protein: CASSFPKDRGLLRTGELFF. The entire variable domain, with the rest obtained from reference TRBV7-9 and TRBJ2-2, is as follows: DTGVSQNPRHKITKRGQNVTFRCDPISEHNRLYWYRQTLGQGPEFLTYFQNEAQLEKSRLLSDRFSAERPKGSFSTLEIQRTEQGDSAMYLCASSFPKDRGLLRTGELFFGEGSRLTVL.

The J gene is TRBJ2-1, the V gene TRBV4-2, with TRBD2 as a possible D gene (6 bases). The germline V and J ends were trimmed by 0 bases and 4 bases, with 13 bases remaining between them. Germline-derived CDR1 and CDR2 are LGHNA and YNFKEQ. The CDR3 length is 16 residues. CDR3 nucleotides: TGTGCCAGCAGCCAAGATGTCACGGCGGGGTACAATGAGCAGTTCTTC. It yields the protein CASSQDVTAGYNEQFF.

The chain links TRBV12-3 or TRBV12-4 to TRBJ2-5; TRBD1 aligns across 8 bases. This CDR3 comprises 13 residues. V lost 6 bases to trimming and J lost 5 bases; unmatched junction nucleotides: 5. DNA of the CDR3: TGTGCCAGCAGATCAGGGGGCTTGGAGACCCAGTACTTC. This gives the protein CASRSGGLETQYF.